This entry describes one T cell receptor beta chain. Its cognate antigen is unknown. This sample was included in a study of T cell responses to AZD1222 COVID-19 vaccine. Overall study findings and caveats: Donors were largely white British and mainly female; clonal diversity was possibly underestimated.

The CDR3 contains 11 residues. CDR1 and CDR2 (germline): DFQATT, SNEGSKA (reference sequence). V dropped 5 bases and J dropped 2 bases, with 6 bases sitting between them. Sequencing used immunoSEQ multiplex PCR; TCRdb keeps in-frame clones, though not all of them. The sample records roughly 70,000 clones, around 90% being singletons. The chain combines TRBV20-1 with TRBJ1-1; D unclear. The sample was peripheral blood, taken 28 days after the second dose of the MenACWY control vaccine. This sequence was found in an adult who received the MenACWY meningococcal vaccine as a control. CDR3 sequence (DNA): TGCAGTGCTTCGAGTAACACTGAAGCTTTCTTT. It is translated as CSASSNTEAFF.